This T cell receptor beta chain was documented in a study of cytomegalovirus exposure and HLA in healthy donors. The PCR had 60 Vbeta and 13 Jbeta primers. Clones were sequenced by immunoSEQ multiplex PCR, and TCRdb holds only the in-frame ones, with some missing. The profile shows 120,000 to 150,000 clones, roughly 80% of them singletons. Healthy individuals who donated bone marrow served as the donors. Whole-study findings and limits: More clonal expansion characterized HLA-associated TCR beta chains than equally common others in a later analysis. Within an earlier analysis, most TCR beta V segments proved productive either about 87% or about 30% of the time.

The table lists this clone with many counts. Its antigen is as yet unknown. Material: PBMCs. The source of this sequence is a woman aged 40 to 49 in good health and CMV-seropositive.

CDR3 sequence reads: CASSQGDRVGGKLFF. The CDR3, as DNA: TGTGCCAGCAGCCAAGGCGACAGGGTTGGCGGAAAACTGTTTTTT. The V gene is TRBV4-2, the J gene TRBJ1-4; TRBD1 aligns across 7 bases. CDR1 LGHNA and CDR2 YNFKEQ come from the germline V gene. CDR3 size: 15 residues. V was clipped by 1 base and J by 10 bases; unmatched bases: 9.